The 14 T cell receptor beta chains below come from one sample, sequenced in a study of blood T cell repertoires in COVID-19. The data were produced by immunoSEQ multiplex PCR, yet TCRdb's version contains in-frame clones alone and is incomplete. Of some 200,000 clones in the sample, under 90% are singletons; the top ten hold under 12%. Specimen: peripheral blood. Receptors were obtained from a woman older than 75 with COVID-19, enrolled during active disease.

This clone was detected only once. The chain employs TRBV3-1 (or the pseudogene TRBV3-2) and TRBJ2-5, with 10 bases lining up with TRBD2. Looked up from germline, CDR1 is LGHDT and CDR2 is YNNKEL (reference sequence). V dropped 1 base and J dropped 5; count of bases not matched to a gene: 10. The CDR3 extends over 17 amino acids. As DNA, the CDR3 is TGTGCCAGCAGCCAAGGGTCAGAGCGGGGGGGCCTGGAGACCCAGTACTTC. Protein sequence: CASSQGSERGGLETQYF.

This chain connects TRBV18 to TRBJ1-2; possible D gene TRBD1, 5 bases. Trimming removed 3 bases from V and 5 bases from J, with 10 bases in between. Germline V CDR1 and CDR2: KGHSH, LQKENI. The CDR3 runs to 13 residues. In DNA form, the CDR3 reads TGTGCCAGCTCACCCGAGACAGAGTATGGCTACACCTTC. Translating it yields CASSPETEYGYTF.

The table lists this clone with a count of one. This rearrangement joins TRBV5-1 to TRBJ1-6; D ambiguous. Trimming left V 0 bases short and J 5 bases short, with 9 bases between. This CDR3 has 15 amino acids. Germline CDR1 reads SGHRS; CDR2 reads YFSETQ. The CDR3 protein is CASSLVALDNSPLHF. The CDR3 coding sequence is TGCGCCAGCAGCTTGGTGGCACTAGATAATTCACCCCTCCACTTT. Looking up the rest from reference TRBV5-1 and TRBJ1-6 gives the full variable domain: KAGVTQTPRYLIKTRGQQVTLSCSPISGHRSVSWYQQTPGQGLQFLFEYFSETQRNKGNFPGRFSGRQFSNSRSEMNVSTLELGDSALYLCASSLVALDNSPLHFGNGTRLTVT.

The V call is TRBV3-1 (or the pseudogene TRBV3-2), the J call TRBJ1-1; D unresolved. Trimming took off 2 bases at V and 10 bases at J, with 14 bases between the two ends. There are 13 residues in the CDR3. CDR1 is LGHDT, CDR2 YNNKEL, per germline (reference sequence). This chain's CDR3 is CASSQQLEGLAFF. In nucleotides, the CDR3 is TGTGCCAGCAGCCAACAACTAGAAGGACTAGCTTTCTTT.

The chain recombines TRBV5-1 with TRBJ1-1; D unclear. Deletions cut 4 bases from V and 1 base from J, with 17 bases between. CDR3 size: 16 residues. Germline values: CDR1 SGHRS, CDR2 YFSETQ. CDR3 residues: CASSGRTGSWNTEAFF. CDR3 bases: TGCGCCAGCAGCGGTAGGACGGGAAGCTGGAACACTGAAGCTTTCTTT.

V usage is TRBV28 and J usage is TRBJ2-3, with 15 bases fitting TRBD2. This CDR3 has 17 residues. The germline CDR1 and CDR2 sequences are MDHEN and SYDVKM. The ends lost 4 bases at V and 5 bases at J; junction bases unmatched: 7. CDR3 amino acids: CASSSPGLAGGKDTQYF. The CDR3 DNA reads TGTGCCAGCAGTTCCCCGGGACTAGCGGGGGGAAAAGATACGCAGTATTTT.

This rearrangement joins TRBV19 to TRBJ1-6, with D uncertain. CDR1 and CDR2 from the germline V gene are LNHDA and SQIVND (reference sequence). V was clipped by 9 bases and J by 3 bases, with 9 bases between them. The CDR3 contains 13 residues. CDR3 DNA: TGTGCCAGCGGGAGAGGCTATAATTCACCCCTCCACTTT. This sequence encodes CASGRGYNSPLHF. Using reference TRBV19 and TRBJ1-6 for the parts outside the CDR3, the full variable domain is DGGITQSPKYLFRKEGQNVTLSCEQNLNHDAMYWYRQDPGQGLRLIYYSQIVNDFQKGDIAEGYSVSREKKESFPLTVTSAQKNPTAFYLCASGRGYNSPLHFGNGTRLTVT.

For the CDR3, the DNA is TGTGCCAGCAGCTTAGGGGGGCCGGGCACAGATACGCAGTATTTT. Encoded protein: CASSLGGPGTDTQYF. V usage is TRBV7-2 and J usage is TRBJ2-3; maybe TRBD1 (6 bases). Germline loops: CDR1 SGHTA, CDR2 FQGNSA. V lost 1 base and J 1 base, leaving 9 bases between the germline ends. There are 15 residues in the CDR3.

This chain joins TRBV30 and TRBJ1-4; D uncertain. This CDR3 is built from 15 residues. CDR1 and CDR2 (germline): GTSNPN, SVGIG (reference sequence). V lost 0 bases, J lost 8 bases, and 16 bases lay in between. The CDR3 loop reads CAWSVLRRTGEKLFF. The CDR3 DNA reads TGTGCCTGGAGTGTATTGAGGAGGACTGGGGAAAAACTGTTTTTT. Using reference TRBV30 and TRBJ1-4 for the parts outside the CDR3, the full variable domain is SQTIHQWPATLVQPVGSPLSLECTVEGTSNPNLYWYRQAAGRGLQLLFYSVGIGQISSEVPQNLSASRPQDRQFILSSKKLLLSDSGFYLCAWSVLRRTGEKLFFGSGTQLSVL.

CDR3: CASSPIGQGRYEQYF. DNA for the CDR3: TGTGCCAGCTCACCTATAGGACAGGGCCGCTACGAGCAGTACTTC. The chain links TRBV18 to TRBJ2-7; the match to TRBD1 covers 8 bases. V lost 3 bases, J lost 3 bases, and 7 bases stayed unmatched. Germline assignment: CDR1 KGHSH and CDR2 LQKENI. The CDR3 runs 15 residues.

This chain uses TRBV5-1 with TRBJ1-3, with 10 bases lining up with TRBD1. The CDR3 consists of 15 residues. V dropped 5 bases and J dropped 2; count of bases not matched to a gene: 4. The germline CDR1 and CDR2 sequences are SGHRS and YFSETQ. The CDR3 protein is CASSRGQGAGNTIYF. In DNA, the CDR3 is TGCGCCAGCAGTCGTGGACAGGGGGCTGGAAACACCATATATTTT.

The chain joins TRBV29-1 to TRBJ1-4; D not certain. The CDR3 sequence is 13 residues long. Germline V gene lookup returns CDR1 SQVTM and CDR2 ANQGSEA. V lost 5 bases and J lost 0, with 7 bases in between. CDR3 sequence: CSVPGATNEKLFF. The CDR3 DNA reads TGCAGCGTTCCCGGGGCAACTAATGAAAAACTGTTTTTT.

V and J are TRBV6-5 and TRBJ2-6; D is unresolved. The CDR3 length is 15 residues. Germline V lookup: CDR1 MNHEY, CDR2 SVGAGI. V shed 9 bases and J shed 0 bases, with 12 bases lying between them. CDR3 protein: CASSRGGSGANVLTF. DNA for the CDR3: TGTGCCAGTAGTCGCGGCGGCTCTGGGGCCAACGTCCTGACTTTC.

The V call is TRBV19, the J call TRBJ2-2; D is unresolved. Germline loops: CDR1 LNHDA, CDR2 SQIVND (reference sequence). The V and J ends lost 5 bases and 3 bases respectively, with 7 bases between them. The CDR3 is 13 residues long. The CDR3 DNA is TGTGCCAGTAGTTCGCGATACACCGGGGAGCTGTTTTTT. Protein: CASSSRYTGELFF.